This T cell receptor (beta chain) was sequenced during a study of T cells in Graves' hyperthyroidism and ophthalmopathy. Study-level points and caveats: Researchers report that a 13 V-J model separated ophthalmopathy from stable hyperthyroidism. Most thyroid clonotypes expanded above 0.001 were also detected in blood.

This clonotype was recorded a few times. What it binds is unknown. Ophthalmopathy patients had Clinical Activity Score at least 3, NOSPECS grade at least 4, duration under 3 months. Lactation, pregnancy, other autoimmune disease or uncontrolled infection led to exclusion of patients. Amplified TCR beta CDR3 regions derived from RNA transcripts. The HTBI primer set served for first-round RT-PCR of the TCR CDR3. TCRdb re-called the multiplex PCR reads through MiXCR, storing one row per CDR3 protein. This table holds under 600,000 distinct CDR3 sequences, around 15% found once. CDR1 and CDR2 (germline): LNHDA, SQIVND (reference sequence). The CDR3 runs to 15 residues. Trimming removed 4 bases from V and 2 bases from J; junction bases left unmatched: 5.

This TCR came from a woman between 40 and 55 years old with Graves' ophthalmopathy. The specimen was blood. This chain uses TRBV19 with TRBJ2-1; TRBD1 aligns across 7 bases. Written as DNA, the CDR3 is TGTGCCAGTAGTAATGTGGGACAGACCTACAATGAGCAGTTCTTC. Its protein product is CASSNVGQTYNEQFF.